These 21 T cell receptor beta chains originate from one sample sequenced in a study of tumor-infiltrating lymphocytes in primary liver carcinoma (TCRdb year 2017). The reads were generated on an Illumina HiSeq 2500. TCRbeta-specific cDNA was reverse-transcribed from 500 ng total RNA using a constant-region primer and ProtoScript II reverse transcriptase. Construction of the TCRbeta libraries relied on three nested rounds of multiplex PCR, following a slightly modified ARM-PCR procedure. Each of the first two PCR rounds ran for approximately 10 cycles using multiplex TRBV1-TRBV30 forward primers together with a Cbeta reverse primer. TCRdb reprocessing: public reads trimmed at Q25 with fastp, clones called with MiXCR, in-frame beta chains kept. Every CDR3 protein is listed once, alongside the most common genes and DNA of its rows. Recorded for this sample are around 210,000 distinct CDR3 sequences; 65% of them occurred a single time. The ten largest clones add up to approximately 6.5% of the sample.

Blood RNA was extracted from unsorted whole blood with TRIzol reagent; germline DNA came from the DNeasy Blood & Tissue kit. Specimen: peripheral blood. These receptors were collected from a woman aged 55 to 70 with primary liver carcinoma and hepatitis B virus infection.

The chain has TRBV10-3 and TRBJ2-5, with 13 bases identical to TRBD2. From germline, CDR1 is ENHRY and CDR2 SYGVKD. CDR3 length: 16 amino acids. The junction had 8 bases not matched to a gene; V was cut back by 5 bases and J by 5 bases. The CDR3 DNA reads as TGTGCCATCAGTTATCCCGGGACTAGCGGGAAGGAGACCCAGTACTTC. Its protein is CAISYPGTSGKETQYF.

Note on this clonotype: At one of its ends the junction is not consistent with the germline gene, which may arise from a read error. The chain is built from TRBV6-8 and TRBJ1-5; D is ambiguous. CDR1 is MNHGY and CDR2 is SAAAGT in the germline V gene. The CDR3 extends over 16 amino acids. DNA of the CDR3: TGTACCAGCAGTTATATCCAGGAATATAGCAATCAGCCCCAGCATTTT. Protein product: CTSSYIQEYSNQPQHF.

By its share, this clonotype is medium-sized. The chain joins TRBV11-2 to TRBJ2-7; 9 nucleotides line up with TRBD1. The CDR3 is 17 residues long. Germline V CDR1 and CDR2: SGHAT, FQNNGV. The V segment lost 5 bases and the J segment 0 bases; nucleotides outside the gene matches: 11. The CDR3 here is CASSPRTGAGSSYEQYF. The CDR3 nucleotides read TGTGCCAGCAGCCCAAGGACAGGGGCCGGGAGCTCCTACGAGCAGTACTTC.

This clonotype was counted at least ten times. The CDR3 loop reads CASSDHGLAGNEQFF. The CDR3 DNA reads as TGTGCCAGCAGTGATCACGGACTAGCAGGCAATGAGCAGTTCTTC. This chain uses TRBV12-3 or TRBV12-4 with TRBJ2-1; 8 nucleotides match TRBD2. The length of the CDR3 is 15 residues. V lost 5 bases, J lost 6 bases, and 9 bases stayed unmatched.

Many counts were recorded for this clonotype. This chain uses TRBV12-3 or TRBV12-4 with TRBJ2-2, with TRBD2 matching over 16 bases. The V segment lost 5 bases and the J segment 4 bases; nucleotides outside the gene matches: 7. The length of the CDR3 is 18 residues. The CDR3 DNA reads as TGTGCCAGCAGTGCCACCGGGACTAGCGGGAGGGTCACCGGGGAGCTGTTTTTT. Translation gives CASSATGTSGRVTGELFF.

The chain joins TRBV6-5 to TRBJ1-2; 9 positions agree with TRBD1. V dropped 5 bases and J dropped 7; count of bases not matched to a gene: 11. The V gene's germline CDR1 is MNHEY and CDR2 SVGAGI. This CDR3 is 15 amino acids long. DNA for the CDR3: TGTGCCAGCAGTGGGCCGGGACAGGGTCTCAGTGGCTACACCTTC. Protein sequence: CASSGPGQGLSGYTF.

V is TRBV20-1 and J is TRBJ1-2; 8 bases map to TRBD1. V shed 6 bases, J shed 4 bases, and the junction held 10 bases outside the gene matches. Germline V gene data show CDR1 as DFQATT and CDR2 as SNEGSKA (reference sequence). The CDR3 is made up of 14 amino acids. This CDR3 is CSASSPDRGYGYTF. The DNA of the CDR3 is TGCAGTGCATCGTCTCCAGACAGGGGCTATGGCTACACCTTC.

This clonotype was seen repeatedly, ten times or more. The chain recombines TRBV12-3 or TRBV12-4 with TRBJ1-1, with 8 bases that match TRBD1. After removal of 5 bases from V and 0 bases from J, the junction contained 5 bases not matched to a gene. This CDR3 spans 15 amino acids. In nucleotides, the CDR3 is TGTGCCAGCAGTACCGGGACAGGACTGAACACTGAAGCTTTCTTT. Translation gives CASSTGTGLNTEAFF.

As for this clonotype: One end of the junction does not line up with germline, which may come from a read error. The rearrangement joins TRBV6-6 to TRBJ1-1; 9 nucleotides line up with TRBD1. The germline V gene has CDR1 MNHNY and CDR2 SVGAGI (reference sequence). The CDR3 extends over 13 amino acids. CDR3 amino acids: CASSSTGGTETFF. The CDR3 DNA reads TGTGCTAGCAGTTCCACAGGGGGCACTGAAACTTTCTTT.

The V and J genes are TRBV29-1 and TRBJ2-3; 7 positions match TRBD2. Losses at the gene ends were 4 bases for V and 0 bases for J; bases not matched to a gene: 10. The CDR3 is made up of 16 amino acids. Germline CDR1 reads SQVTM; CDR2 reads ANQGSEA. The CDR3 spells CSVVGAGIYSTDTQYF. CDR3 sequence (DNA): TGCAGCGTTGTGGGAGCGGGGATCTATAGCACAGATACGCAGTATTTT.

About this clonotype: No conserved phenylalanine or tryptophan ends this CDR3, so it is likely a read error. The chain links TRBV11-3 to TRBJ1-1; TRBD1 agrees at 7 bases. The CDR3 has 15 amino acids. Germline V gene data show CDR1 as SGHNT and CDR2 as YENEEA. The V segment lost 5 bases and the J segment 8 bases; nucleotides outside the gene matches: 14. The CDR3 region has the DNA TGTGCCAGCAGCCCCCGGACAGGTGGGGTGGGGGAAGCTTTCTCT. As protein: CASSPRTGGVGEAFS.

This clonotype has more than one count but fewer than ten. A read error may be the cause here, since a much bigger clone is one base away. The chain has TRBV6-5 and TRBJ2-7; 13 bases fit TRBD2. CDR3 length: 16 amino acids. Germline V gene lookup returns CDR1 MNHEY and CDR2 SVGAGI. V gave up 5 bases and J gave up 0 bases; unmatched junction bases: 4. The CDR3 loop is CASSLRTSGGSYEQYF. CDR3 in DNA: TGTGCCAGCAGTCTCCGGACTAGCGGGGGCTCCTACGAGCAGTACTTC.

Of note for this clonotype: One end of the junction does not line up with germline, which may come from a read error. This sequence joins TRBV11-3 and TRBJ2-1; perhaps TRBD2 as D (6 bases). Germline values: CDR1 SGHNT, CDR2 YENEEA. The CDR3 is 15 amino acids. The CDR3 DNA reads TGTGCCAGCAGCTTAGGAACTAGCAGGAAGCTTGGGCAGGTCTTC. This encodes CASSLGTSRKLGQVF.

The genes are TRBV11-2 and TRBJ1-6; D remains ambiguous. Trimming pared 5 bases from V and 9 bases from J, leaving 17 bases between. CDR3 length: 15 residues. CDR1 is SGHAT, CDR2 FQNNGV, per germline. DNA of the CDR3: TGTGCCAGCAGCCTCACTCGGGTTGCTGGTTCACCCCTCCACTTT. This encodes CASSLTRVAGSPLHF.

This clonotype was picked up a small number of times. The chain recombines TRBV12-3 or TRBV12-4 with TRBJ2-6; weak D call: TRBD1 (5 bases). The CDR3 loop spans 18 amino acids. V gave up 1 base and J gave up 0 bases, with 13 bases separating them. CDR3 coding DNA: TGTGCCAGCAGTTTAGTTCAGGGTTATTCCTCTGGGGCCAACGTCCTGACTTTC. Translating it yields CASSLVQGYSSGANVLTF.

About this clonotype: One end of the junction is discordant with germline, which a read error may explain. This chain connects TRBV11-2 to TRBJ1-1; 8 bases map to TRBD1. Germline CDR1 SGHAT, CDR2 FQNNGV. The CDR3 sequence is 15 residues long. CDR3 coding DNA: TGTGCCGGCAGCTTCAGACAGGGGAGGGGCACTGAAGCTTTATTT. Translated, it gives CAGSFRQGRGTEALF.

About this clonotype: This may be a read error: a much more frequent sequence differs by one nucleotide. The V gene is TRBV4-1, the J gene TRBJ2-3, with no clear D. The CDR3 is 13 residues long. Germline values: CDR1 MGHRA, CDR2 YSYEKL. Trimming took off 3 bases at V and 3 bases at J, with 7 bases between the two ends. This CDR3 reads CASSQFGTDTQYF. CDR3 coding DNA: TGCGCCAGCAGCCAGTTCGGAACAGATACGCAGTATTTT.

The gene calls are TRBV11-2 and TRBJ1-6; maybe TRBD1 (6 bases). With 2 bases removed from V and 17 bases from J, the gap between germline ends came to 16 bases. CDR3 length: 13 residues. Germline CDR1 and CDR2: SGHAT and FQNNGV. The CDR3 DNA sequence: TGTGCCAGCAGCTTATGGGGGGCTTCACTCATCCACTTT. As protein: CASSLWGASLIHF.

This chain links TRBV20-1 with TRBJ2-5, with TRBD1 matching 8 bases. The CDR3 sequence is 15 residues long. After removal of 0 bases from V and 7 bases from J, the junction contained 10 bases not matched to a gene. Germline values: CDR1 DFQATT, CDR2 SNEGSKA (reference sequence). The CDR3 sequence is CSARDPGGYGRTQYF. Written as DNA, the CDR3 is TGCAGTGCTAGAGATCCAGGGGGCTATGGGCGGACCCAGTACTTC.

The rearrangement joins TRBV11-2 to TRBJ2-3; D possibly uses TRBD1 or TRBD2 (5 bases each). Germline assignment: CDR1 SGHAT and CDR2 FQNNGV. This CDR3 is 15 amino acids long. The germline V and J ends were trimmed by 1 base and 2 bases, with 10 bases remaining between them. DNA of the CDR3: TGTGCCAGCAGCTTAGTGATGGGGACCACAGATACGCAGTATTTT. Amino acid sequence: CASSLVMGTTDTQYF.

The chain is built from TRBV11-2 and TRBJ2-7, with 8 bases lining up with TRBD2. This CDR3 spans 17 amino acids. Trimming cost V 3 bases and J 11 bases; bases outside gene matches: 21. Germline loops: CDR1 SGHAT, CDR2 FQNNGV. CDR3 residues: CASSFKPGLESKQSEYF. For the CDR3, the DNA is TGTGCCAGCAGCTTTAAGCCGGGACTAGAGTCTAAACAATCGGAGTACTTC.